The clone carrying this T cell receptor beta chain came up a few times. The antigen remains undetermined. This sample is part of a study of beta chain features in type 1 diabetes. Study-wide results and limits: Naive, central memory and regulatory TCRB repertoires appeared more similar among patients than healthy donors. Moderate yet significant TCRB CDR3 shortening was seen in Type 1 diabetes patients in all four CD4+ subsets.

Expressed TCRB transcripts were sequenced because the entire RNA isolate underwent reverse transcription. Sequencing used immunoSEQ multiplex PCR; TCRdb keeps in-frame clones, though not all of them. This table holds around 710,000 clones, approximately 13% found once. CDR3 size: 14 residues. The germline V and J ends were trimmed by 7 bases and 3 bases, with 18 bases remaining between them. The V gene's germline CDR1 is SQVTM and CDR2 ANQGSEA. A single heparinised blood sample, averaging around 120 mL, was obtained per donor. Cells sorted by CD45RO/CCR7/CD25/CD127/CD95/CD27 comprised CD4+ naive, central memory, regulatory and stem cell-like memory cells.

The receptor comes from a man aged 30 to 39 with type 1 diabetes. This chain links TRBV29-1 with TRBJ1-2; the D gene is possibly TRBD1 (6 bases). Sequenced input: naive CD4+ T cells from blood. This CDR3 reads CSDSLSGGYYGYTF. The CDR3 DNA is TGCAGCGACTCCTTGAGTGGGGGCTACTATGGCTACACCTTC.